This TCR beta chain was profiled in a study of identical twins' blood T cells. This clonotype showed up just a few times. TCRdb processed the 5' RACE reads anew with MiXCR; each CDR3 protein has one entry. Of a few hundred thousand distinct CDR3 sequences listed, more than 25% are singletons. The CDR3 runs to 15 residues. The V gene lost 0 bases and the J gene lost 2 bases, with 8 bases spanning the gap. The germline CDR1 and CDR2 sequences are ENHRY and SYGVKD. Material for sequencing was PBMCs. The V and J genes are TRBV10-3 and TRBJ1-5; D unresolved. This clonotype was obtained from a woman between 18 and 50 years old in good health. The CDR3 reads CAISESARGNQPQHF. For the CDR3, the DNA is TGTGCCATCAGTGAGTCGGCGAGGGGCAATCAGCCCCAGCATTTT.